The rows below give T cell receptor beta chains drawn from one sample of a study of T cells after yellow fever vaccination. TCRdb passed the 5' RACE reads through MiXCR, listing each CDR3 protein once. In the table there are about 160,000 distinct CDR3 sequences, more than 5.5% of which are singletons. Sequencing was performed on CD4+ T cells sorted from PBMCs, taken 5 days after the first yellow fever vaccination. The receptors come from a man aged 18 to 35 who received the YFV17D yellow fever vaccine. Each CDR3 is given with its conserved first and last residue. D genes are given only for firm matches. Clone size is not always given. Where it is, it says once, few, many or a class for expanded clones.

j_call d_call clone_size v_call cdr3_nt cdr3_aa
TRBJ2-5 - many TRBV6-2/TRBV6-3 TGTGCCAGCAGTTCATCAAGGCGGGAAAAGGGAAGAAACCGGGAGACCCAGTACTTC CASSSSRREKGRNRETQYF
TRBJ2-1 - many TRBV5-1 TGCGCCAGCAGCCAAGGGGGCGGGAGCTCCTACAATGAGCAGTTCTTC CASSQGGGSSYNEQFF
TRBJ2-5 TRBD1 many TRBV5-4 TGTGCCAGCAGCTGGCAGGGGGCTGTGGAGACCCAGTACTTC CASSWQGAVETQYF
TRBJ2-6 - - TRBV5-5 TGTGCCAGCAGCTTTCGGTTCCTTGGAGGCGAGGTTGCCAACGTCCTGACTTTC CASSFRFLGGEVANVLTF
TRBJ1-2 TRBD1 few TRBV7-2 TGTGCCAGCAGCTTTATCCTCCGGACAGGACTTATGGCGGAGGGCTACACCTTC CASSFILRTGLMAEGYTF
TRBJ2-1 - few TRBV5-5 TGTGCCAGCAGCCCTATTTACAATGAGCAGTTCTTC CASSPIYNEQFF
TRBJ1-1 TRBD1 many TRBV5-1 TGCGCCAGCAGACTAGGGACAGGGGACACTGAAGCTTTCTTT CASRLGTGDTEAFF
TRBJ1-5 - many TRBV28 TGTGCCAGCAGCCGTGCCAGGGTCAATCAGCCCCAGCATTTT CASSRARVNQPQHF
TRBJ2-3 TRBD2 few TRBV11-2 TGTGCCAGCAGCTTAGGTCCTCTCTACGGGGGGAGGGACACAGATACGCAGTATTTT CASSLGPLYGGRDTDTQYF
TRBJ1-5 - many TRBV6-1 TGTGCCAGCAGTCCGCCGGGACCCCCCGGTCGGCGCAATCAGCCCCAGCATTTT CASSPPGPPGRRNQPQHF
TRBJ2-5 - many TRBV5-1 TGCGCCAGCAGCTTCAGCAGTGCAGAGACCCAGTACTTC CASSFSSAETQYF
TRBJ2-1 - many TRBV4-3 TGCGCCAGCAGTGGAGGGGTGAGCTCCTACAATGAGCAGTTCTTC CASSGGVSSYNEQFF
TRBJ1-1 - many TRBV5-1 TGCGCCAGCAGCTTGTCAGCAGGGGAATGGGCTGAAGCTTTCTTT CASSLSAGEWAEAFF
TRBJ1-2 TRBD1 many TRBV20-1 TGCAGTGCCCCCCTGCGGGACAGGAATGGCTACACCTTC CSAPLRDRNGYTF
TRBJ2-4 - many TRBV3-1 TGTGCCAGCAGCCCTCGAGGACACATTCAGTACTTC CASSPRGHIQYF
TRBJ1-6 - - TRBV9 TGTGCCAGCAGCGTGGCAATTTGGGGGACACCCCTCCACTTT CASSVAIWGTPLHF
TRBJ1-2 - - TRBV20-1 TGCAGTGCTAGAGATCGGCGGCTAGGGCTAGATAACTATGGCTACACCTTC CSARDRRLGLDNYGYTF
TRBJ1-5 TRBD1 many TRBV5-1 TGCGCCAGCAGCTTGGGGACAGGTCCGGGTCAGCCCCAGCATTTT CASSLGTGPGQPQHF
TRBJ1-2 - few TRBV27 TGTGCCAGCAGTTTAGTGGGCATTAGGCGAGCTAACTATGGCTACACCTTC CASSLVGIRRANYGYTF
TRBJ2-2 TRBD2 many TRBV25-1 TGTGCCAGCAGTACCGGGGAGGCTAGCGGGGGGGAGGAGCTGTTTTTT CASSTGEASGGEELFF
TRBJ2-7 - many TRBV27 TGTGCCAGCAGTTATAAGGGAAGGACCTACGAGCAGTACTTC CASSYKGRTYEQYF
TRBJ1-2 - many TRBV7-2 TGTGCCAGCAGCTTAGTCACGGGGGGGGGCTACACCTTC CASSLVTGGGYTF
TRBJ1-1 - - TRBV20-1 TGCAGTGCTAGAGATTGGAAGGGGCAGGACACTGAAGCTTTCTTT CSARDWKGQDTEAFF
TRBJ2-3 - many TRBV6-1 TGTGCCAGCAGTGAACAGAGGGCCGATACGCAGTATTTT CASSEQRADTQYF
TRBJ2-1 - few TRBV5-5 TGTGCCAGCAGCACGTCAGGACGGAATGAGCAGTTCTTC CASSTSGRNEQFF
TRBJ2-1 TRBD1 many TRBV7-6 TGTGCCAGCAGCTTAGTCGGCGCAGGGGGCAATGAGCAGTTCTTC CASSLVGAGGNEQFF
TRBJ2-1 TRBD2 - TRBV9 TGTGCCAGCAGCGTGGATCTAGCGGGGGGAAACAATGAGCAGTTCTTC CASSVDLAGGNNEQFF
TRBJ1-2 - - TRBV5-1 TGCGCCAGCAGCTTGGTGGCCAAGGGGTTGTCGGGCTACACCTTC CASSLVAKGLSGYTF
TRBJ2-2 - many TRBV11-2 TGTGCCAGCCGCCCTATGACAGGGAACACCGGGGAGCTGTTTTTT CASRPMTGNTGELFF
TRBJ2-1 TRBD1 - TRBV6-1 TGTGCCAGCAGGGCACAGGGGTACAATGAGCAGTTCTTC CASRAQGYNEQFF
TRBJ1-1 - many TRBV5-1 TGCGCCAGCACAGATTTTACCCAGGGGAACACTGAAGCTTTCTTT CASTDFTQGNTEAFF